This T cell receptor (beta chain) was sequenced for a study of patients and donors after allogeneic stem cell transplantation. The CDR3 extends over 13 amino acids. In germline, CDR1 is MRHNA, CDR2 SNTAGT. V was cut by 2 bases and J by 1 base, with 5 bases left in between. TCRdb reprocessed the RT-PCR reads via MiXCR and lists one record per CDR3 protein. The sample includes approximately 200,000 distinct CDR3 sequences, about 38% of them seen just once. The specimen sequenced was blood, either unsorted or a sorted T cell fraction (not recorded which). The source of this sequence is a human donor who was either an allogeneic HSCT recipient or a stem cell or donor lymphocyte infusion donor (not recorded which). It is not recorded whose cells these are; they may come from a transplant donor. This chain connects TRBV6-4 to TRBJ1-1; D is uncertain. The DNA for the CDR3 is TGTGCCAGCAGTGACACAGCGAACACTGAAGCTTTCTTT. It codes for CASSDTANTEAFF.